The 20 T cell receptor beta chains presented below share a single source sample, sequenced in a study of cytomegalovirus exposure and HLA in healthy donors. It was with 60 Vbeta and 13 Jbeta primers that the PCR ran. Clones were read by immunoSEQ multiplex PCR, and TCRdb kept only the in-frame ones, dropping some. The sample contains around 150,000 clones, under 85% of which appear only once. Material: PBMCs. The receptors stem from a man aged 50-59 years in good health and CMV-seropositive.

The genes are TRBV5-1 and TRBJ2-7; TRBD2 is a possible D gene (6 bases). Germline CDR1 and CDR2: SGHRS and YFSETQ. V lost 0 bases to trimming and J lost 3 bases, with 19 bases between them. The CDR3 spans 17 residues. CDR3 DNA: TGCGCCAGCAGCTTGGGAGGGGTTTGGAGGGAGAGCTACGAGCAGTACTTC. Amino acid sequence: CASSLGGVWRESYEQYF.

The chain combines TRBV7-8 with TRBJ2-1; D is ambiguous. Germline V gene sequence: CDR1 SGHVS, CDR2 FQNEAQ. Between the trimmed V and J ends, which lost 5 bases and 10 bases, there was a span of 9 bases. CDR3 size: 11 residues. The CDR3 loop reads CASSRTLEQFF. The CDR3, as DNA: TGTGCCAGCAGCCGCACACTAGAGCAGTTCTTC.

Note on this clone: At one end, the junction sequence differs from germline, possibly due to a read error. The chain has TRBV7-9 and TRBJ2-2; the D gene is possibly TRBD2 (6 bases). Germline lookup yields CDR1 SEHNR and CDR2 FQNEAQ (reference sequence). The CDR3 contains 16 residues. The chain's CDR3 is CSSSSPGLPNTGELFF. CDR3 in DNA: TGTTCCAGCAGCTCACCGGGACTCCCAAACACCGGGGAGCTGTTTTTT.

The chain combines TRBV15 with TRBJ2-3, with D tentatively TRBD1 (6 bases). CDR1 is LNHNV and CDR2 is YYDKDF in the germline V gene (reference sequence). CDR3 length: 13 amino acids. The ends were cut back, 6 bases at V and 3 bases at J, with 10 bases in the middle. The CDR3 region is CATRGGVTDTQYF. The CDR3 nucleotides read TGTGCCACCAGAGGGGGAGTGACAGATACGCAGTATTTT.

This clone occurred once. CDR3 DNA: TGCGCCAGCAGTACTACTAGCATGGAGCAGTTCTTC. Translated, it gives CASSTTSMEQFF. The chain links TRBV5-1 to TRBJ2-1, with a weak D call TRBD2 (6 bases). The germline V and J ends were trimmed by 5 bases and 10 bases, with 13 bases remaining between them. CDR1 is SGHRS and CDR2 is YFSETQ in the germline V gene. CDR3 length: 12 amino acids.

The J gene is TRBJ1-1, the V gene TRBV5-4, with a tentative D call TRBD1 (5 bases). The V end lost 2 bases, the J end lost 0 bases, and 8 bases lay between the germline ends. This CDR3 is 14 amino acids long. Per the germline V gene, CDR1 is SGHNT and CDR2 is YYREEE (reference sequence). The chain's CDR3 is CASSFQGMNTEAFF. The CDR3, as DNA: TGTGCCAGCAGCTTTCAGGGTATGAACACTGAAGCTTTCTTT.

This chain connects TRBV25-1 to TRBJ2-2; TRBD2 matches 9 bases. The CDR3 is 15 residues long. Germline CDR1 reads MGHDK; CDR2 reads SYGVNS. The V gene end was trimmed by 7 bases and the J gene end by 7 bases; junction bases not matched to a gene: 10. The CDR3 loop reads CASTPGLATRGELFF. The CDR3 DNA follows: TGTGCCAGCACTCCGGGACTAGCAACGCGCGGGGAGCTGTTTTTT.

The chain joins TRBV6-5 to TRBJ1-3; D remains ambiguous. The CDR3 is made up of 11 amino acids. From germline, CDR1 is MNHEY and CDR2 SVGAGI. The V and J ends lost 8 bases and 7 bases respectively, with 9 bases between them. The CDR3 protein is CASAYANTIYF. In nucleotides, the CDR3 is TGTGCCAGCGCTTATGCGAACACCATATATTTT.

The V and J genes are TRBV9 and TRBJ2-1; D possibly corresponds to TRBD2 (6 bases). The CDR3 is made up of 12 amino acids. V was pared by 3 bases and J by 6 bases, with 7 bases between. Germline V CDR1 and CDR2: SGDLS, YYNGEE. CDR3 loop: CASSEGGNEQFF. CDR3 in DNA: TGTGCCAGCAGCGAGGGAGGCAATGAGCAGTTCTTC.

The V and J genes are TRBV10-2 and TRBJ2-4; D gene uncertain. V lost 4 bases to trimming and J lost 1 base, with 8 bases between them. The CDR3 loop spans 14 amino acids. Germline CDR1 and CDR2: WSHSY and SAAADI. In DNA form, the CDR3 reads TGCGCCAGCAGTGCCGGTATGGCCAAAAACATTCAGTACTTC. It is translated as CASSAGMAKNIQYF.

This chain joins TRBV7-6 and TRBJ1-1, with D unclear. Germline V gene lookup returns CDR1 SGHVS and CDR2 FNYEAQ. Trimming cost V 1 base and J 7 bases, with 10 bases left between them. The CDR3 loop spans 13 amino acids. CDR3 bases: TGTGCCAGCAGCTTAGGAGCCAGGCGTGAAGCTTTCTTT. Residues: CASSLGARREAFF.

The J gene is TRBJ1-2, the V gene TRBV27; 9 bases line up with TRBD1. Losses at the gene ends were 4 bases for V and 1 base for J; bases not matched to a gene: 4. The CDR3 has 15 residues. Per the germline V gene, CDR1 is MNHEY and CDR2 is SMNVEV (reference sequence). The CDR3 DNA reads as TGTGCCAGCAGTTACCGGGACAGGGTTAACTATGGCTACACCTTC. Amino acids: CASSYRDRVNYGYTF.

The chain couples TRBV6-1 to TRBJ2-1; 8 bases are shared with TRBD2. With V trimmed by 3 bases and J by 8 bases, 0 bases remained unmatched. The germline gives CDR1 MNHNS, CDR2 SASEGT. CDR3 length: 12 residues. The CDR3 nucleotides read TGTGCCAGCAGTGAGCGGGGGGATGAGCAGTTCTTC. Translating gives CASSERGDEQFF.

V and J are TRBV9 and TRBJ2-7, with D possibly being TRBD2 (6 bases). Trimming shortened V by 0 bases and J by 4 bases, and 17 bases separated the two germline ends. The CDR3 covers 16 residues. Germline CDR1 SGDLS, CDR2 YYNGEE. The DNA of the CDR3 is TGTGCCAGCAGCGTAGCCCCTAGCGCGAGTGGATACGAGCAGTACTTC. This codes for CASSVAPSASGYEQYF.

The rearrangement joins TRBV5-5 to TRBJ2-7; D is possibly TRBD2 (5 bases). CDR3 length: 13 residues. With 2 bases removed from V and 6 bases from J, the gap between germline ends came to 12 bases. Germline CDR1 SGHKS, CDR2 YYEKEE (reference sequence). CDR3 in DNA: TGTGCCAGCAGCTTAGGGAGTCCGGGCGAGCAGTACTTC. Residues: CASSLGSPGEQYF.

The chain links TRBV9 to TRBJ2-3, with D maybe TRBD2 (5 bases). Germline lookup yields CDR1 SGDLS and CDR2 YYNGEE. The CDR3 is 13 residues long. Deletions cut 0 bases from V and 6 bases from J, with 8 bases between. This chain's CDR3 is CASSVGEGDTQYF. CDR3 DNA sequence: TGTGCCAGCAGCGTAGGCGAGGGTGATACGCAGTATTTT.

The rearrangement joins TRBV7-3 to TRBJ2-1; 9 bases are shared with TRBD2. There are 17 residues in the CDR3. Per germline, CDR1 SGHTA and CDR2 FQGTGA. The ends lost 4 bases at V and 6 bases at J; junction bases unmatched: 13. The CDR3 DNA is TGTGCCAGCAGCTCCTCGTTAATAGCGGGAGCAACCAATGAGCAGTTCTTC. Its translation: CASSSSLIAGATNEQFF.

This clone was seen a single time. The chain has TRBV4-1 and TRBJ1-6, with a possible D match to TRBD1 (5 bases). Trimming removed 1 base from V and 6 bases from J, with 10 bases in between. The germline V gene encodes CDR1 MGHRA and CDR2 YSYEKL. CDR3 length equals 15 residues. This chain's CDR3 is CASSQVRGFNSPLHF. The CDR3 nucleotides read TGCGCCAGCAGCCAAGTACGGGGGTTTAATTCACCCCTCCACTTT.

The genes are TRBV7-9 and TRBJ2-5, with D hard to call. The J call may be mistaken, given a closer DNA end match to TRBJ2-7. CDR3 length equals 13 residues. Germline assignment: CDR1 SEHNR and CDR2 FQNEAQ (reference sequence). The CDR3 nucleotides read TGTGCCAGCAGCTTATATGAAGTCTACGAGCAGTACTTC. It encodes CASSLYEVYEQYF.

This rearrangement joins TRBV7-8 to TRBJ1-5; 9 bases are a match to TRBD1. The CDR3 extends over 15 amino acids. J lost 4 bases, V lost 1 base, and 2 bases had no gene match. In germline, CDR1 is SGHVS, CDR2 FQNEAQ. This CDR3 is CASSLGDRVNQPQHF. The CDR3, as DNA: TGTGCCAGCAGCTTAGGGGACAGGGTGAATCAGCCCCAGCATTTT. The variable domain in full, completed from reference TRBV7-8 and TRBJ1-5, reads GAGVSQSPRYKVAKRGQDVALRCDPISGHVSLFWYQQALGQGPEFLTYFQNEAQLDKSGLPSDRFFAERPEGSVSTLKIQRTQQEDSAVYLCASSLGDRVNQPQHFGDGTRLSIL.